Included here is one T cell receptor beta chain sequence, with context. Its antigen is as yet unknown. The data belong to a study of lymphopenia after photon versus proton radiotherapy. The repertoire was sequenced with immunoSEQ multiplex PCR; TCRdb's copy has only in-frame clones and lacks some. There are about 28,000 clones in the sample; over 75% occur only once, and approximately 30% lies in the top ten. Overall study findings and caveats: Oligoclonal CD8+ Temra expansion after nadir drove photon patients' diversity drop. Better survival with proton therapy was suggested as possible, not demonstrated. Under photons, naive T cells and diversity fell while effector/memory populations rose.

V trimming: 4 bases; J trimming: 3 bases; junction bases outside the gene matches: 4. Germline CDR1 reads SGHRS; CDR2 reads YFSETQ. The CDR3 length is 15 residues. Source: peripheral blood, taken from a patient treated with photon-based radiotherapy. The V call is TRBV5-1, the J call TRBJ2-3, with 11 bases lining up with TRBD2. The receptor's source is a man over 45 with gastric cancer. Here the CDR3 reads CASSQPSGGTDTQYF. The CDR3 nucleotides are TGCGCCAGCAGCCAGCCTAGCGGGGGGACAGATACGCAGTATTTT.